This entry features one T cell receptor (beta chain) sequence. Its antigen is still unknown. This sample is part of a study of T cell responses to AZD1222 COVID-19 vaccine. The CDR3 loop spans 15 amino acids. V shed 0 bases and J shed 4 bases, with 13 bases lying between them. Looked up from germline, CDR1 is SGHRS and CDR2 is YFSETQ. Study findings and constraints: Increased Spike-specific TCR breadth and depth were observed after two AZD1222 doses. Most donors were white British and more were female, and clonal diversity was possibly underestimated.

Using immunoSEQ multiplex PCR, the repertoire was profiled, and TCRdb retains in-frame clones only, with some absent. The repertoire consists of some 120,000 clones, with about 90% occurring once and the leading ten covering under 1.2%. V gene TRBV5-1 combines with J gene TRBJ2-5; D is uncertain. The material sequenced was peripheral blood, taken on day 0 of AZD1222 vaccination. The sequence came from an adult in good health. The CDR3 nucleotides read TGCGCCAGCAGCTTGGACTCCCGAAACGGAGAGACCCAGTACTTC. It yields the protein CASSLDSRNGETQYF.